This T cell receptor beta chain was captured by sequencing in a study of regulatory T cells in long-lasting Graves disease (dated by TCRdb to about 2021). In terms of the full investigation: Persistent Graves' disease was defined as antithyroid drug treatment for over 5 years with persistently positive TSH receptor autoantibodies. Peripheral blood TCR sequencing and RNA sequencing compared persistent Graves' disease patients with newly diagnosed Graves' disease patients. The study was registered as a clinical trial and conducted in China. TCR sequencing covered about 13 persistent and around 20 newly diagnosed Graves' disease patients, about 35 samples in total. On average, persistent Graves' disease patients in the clinical cohort had been on antithyroid drugs for about 10 years. Overall study results and their limits: Because the primary lesion, thyroid tissue, could not be accessed, the study looked at peripheral blood alone. Lower TCR Shannon entropy and fewer highly expanded clones were observed in persistent Graves' disease patients than in newly diagnosed patients, which suggested clonal expansion. More public clonotypes were shared among persistent patients (roughly 3,000) than among newly diagnosed patients (roughly 1,000). Preferential use of TRBV28, TRBJ1-2 and TRBJ2-5 was observed in persistent disease, whereas TRBV20-1 and TRBJ2-1 were favored in newly diagnosed disease. The small sample size was acknowledged by the authors as a limitation that may reduce accuracy. Only the TCR beta chain was sequenced and analyzed.

The method behind the library was multiplex PCR. The instrument given in TCRdb is Illumina HiSeq 4000. TCR beta libraries were built with iRepertoire HTBI primers and Arm-PCR amplification of CDR3 regions. PCR products were gel purified before sequencing. Regarding the original processing steps: A total of 62 TRBV and about 13 TRBJ segments were identified across samples and were used for gene usage analysis of CDR3 amino acid clonotypes. COPE and FqMerger were used to merge filtered high-quality paired reads into contigs. BLAST was used to align contigs to IMGT TRBV, TRBD and TRBJ reference genes, with CDR3 defined following IMGT. Any clonotype with a frequency above 0.1% was classified as a highly expanded clone. Shannon entropy served as the measure of repertoire diversity, while the Gini coefficient captured V-J evenness. Clonotypes shared by more than one individual were considered public. The raw public data were reprocessed by TCRdb itself: fastp quality trimming at Q25, MiXCR clonotype calling, in-frame beta chains only. Each record represents a unique CDR3 protein, reported with the most common genes and DNA among its rows. The V and J calls follow TCRdb's processing rather than the paper's. A total of 400,000 to 500,000 distinct CDR3 sequences appear in this sample, 21% of them only once. 14% of the sample comes from the top ten.

The CDR3 spans 13 residues, from the cysteine through the phenylalanine. Only CDR3 DNA is held: 39 bases, read in frame from base 1. The germline V gene sets CDR1 to KGHSY and CDR2 to FQNENV. As to this clonotype: There is no known antigen for this receptor. The junction and the germline gene differ at one end; a read error may be behind it.

Interpreted using the paper, the time point label stands for: persistent/refractory GD, antithyroid drugs over 5 years with positive TRAb. RNA was extracted from PBMCs in TRIzol for both TCR sequencing and RNA sequencing. The diagnosis of Graves' disease followed American Thyroid Association guidelines. The patients came from an endocrinology department in Xi'an, China. From each patient, approximately 9 milliliters of peripheral blood was collected into an EDTA anticoagulant tube. Ficoll Paque Plus density gradient separation was used to isolate PBMCs, and no further T cell sorting was done. RNA quality was checked with an Agilent 2100 Bioanalyzer and agarose gel, and concentration with a NanoDrop 2000.

The source of this sequence is a female donor with Graves disease. The sequences come from peripheral blood mononuclear cells (PBMCs), collected when the disease was refractory, from a patient treated with antithyroid drugs. The chain employs TRBV16 and TRBJ2-5; TRBD1 is perhaps the D gene, given 6 matching bases. The DNA reads as follows: TGTGCCAGCAGCCATTGGGACACCGTGACCCAGCACTTC. The resulting protein is CASSHWDTVTQHF. The CDR3, completed at both ends by the reference TRBV16 and TRBJ2-5 genes, gives the full variable domain GEEVAQTPKHLVRGEGQKAKLYCAPIKGHSYVFWYQQVLKNEFKFLISFQNENVFDETGMPKERFSAKCLPNSPCSLEIQATKLEDSAVYFCASSHWDTVTQHFGPGTRLLVL.